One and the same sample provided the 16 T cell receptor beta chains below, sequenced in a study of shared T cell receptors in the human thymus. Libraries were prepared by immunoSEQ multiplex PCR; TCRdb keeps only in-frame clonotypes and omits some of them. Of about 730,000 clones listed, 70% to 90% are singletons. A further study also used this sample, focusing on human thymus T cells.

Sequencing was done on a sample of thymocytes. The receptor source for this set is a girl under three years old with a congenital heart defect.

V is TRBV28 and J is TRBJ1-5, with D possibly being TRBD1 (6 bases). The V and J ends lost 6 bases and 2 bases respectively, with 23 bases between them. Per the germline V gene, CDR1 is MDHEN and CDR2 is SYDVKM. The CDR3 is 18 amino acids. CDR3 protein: CASSRAGTPEVGNQPQHF. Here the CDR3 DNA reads TGTGCCAGCAGCCGGGCCGGGACACCGGAGGTGGGCAATCAGCCCCAGCATTTT. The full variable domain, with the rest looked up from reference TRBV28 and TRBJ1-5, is DVKVTQSSRYLVKRTGEKVFLECVQDMDHENMFWYRQDPGLGLRLIYFSYDVKMKEKGDIPEGYSVSREKKERFSLILESASTNQTSMYLCASSRAGTPEVGNQPQHFGDGTRLSIL.

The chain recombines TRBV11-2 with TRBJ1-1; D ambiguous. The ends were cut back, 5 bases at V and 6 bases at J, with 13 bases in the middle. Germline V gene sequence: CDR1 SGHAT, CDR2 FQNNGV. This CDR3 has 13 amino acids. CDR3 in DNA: TGTGCCAGCAGCCCCCAATCGGGGTCTGAAGCTTTCTTT. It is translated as CASSPQSGSEAFF.

The DNA for the CDR3 is TGTGCCAGCAGTGAAGCGCCTCCCGGGAACACTGAAGCTTTCTTT. This translates into CASSEAPPGNTEAFF. The chain uses TRBV2 and TRBJ1-1; no definite D call. Germline V CDR1 and CDR2: SNHLY, FYNNEI. With 0 bases removed from V and 1 base from J, the gap between germline ends came to 9 bases. This CDR3 has 15 amino acids. The full variable domain, with the rest looked up from reference TRBV2 and TRBJ1-1, is EPEVTQTPSHQVTQMGQEVILRCVPISNHLYFYWYRQILGQKVEFLVSFYNNEISEKSEIFDDQFSVERPDGSNFTLKIRSTKLEDSAMYFCASSEAPPGNTEAFFGQGTRLTVV.

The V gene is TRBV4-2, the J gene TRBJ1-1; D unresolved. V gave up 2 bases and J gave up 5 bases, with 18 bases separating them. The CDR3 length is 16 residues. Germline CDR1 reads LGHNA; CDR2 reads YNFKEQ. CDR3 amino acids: CASSQPEEGRWTEAFF. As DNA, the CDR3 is TGTGCCAGCAGCCAACCCGAGGAGGGTAGGTGGACTGAAGCTTTCTTT.

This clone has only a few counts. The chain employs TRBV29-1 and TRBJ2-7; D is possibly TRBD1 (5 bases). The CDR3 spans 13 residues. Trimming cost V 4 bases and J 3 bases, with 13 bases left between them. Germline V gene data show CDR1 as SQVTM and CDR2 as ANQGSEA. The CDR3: CSVVAGPNYEQYF. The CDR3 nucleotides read TGCAGCGTTGTGGCAGGGCCTAACTACGAGCAGTACTTC.

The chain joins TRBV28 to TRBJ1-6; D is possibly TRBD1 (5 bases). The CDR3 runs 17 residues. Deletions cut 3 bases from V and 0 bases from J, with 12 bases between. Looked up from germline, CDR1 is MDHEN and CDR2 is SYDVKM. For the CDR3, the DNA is TGTGCCAGCAGTTTCGACAGTCAAAGCTCCTATAATTCACCCCTCCACTTT. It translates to CASSFDSQSSYNSPLHF.

CDR3 sequence reads: CASSYSRGLRETQYF. The CDR3 DNA sequence: TGTGCCAGCAGTTACTCCAGGGGGCTAAGGGAGACCCAGTACTTC. This chain joins TRBV6-5 and TRBJ2-5; 8 bases are a match to TRBD1. This CDR3 contains 15 residues. Germline V gives CDR1 MNHEY, CDR2 SVGAGI. J gave up 5 bases and V 0 bases, and 5 bases lay outside the gene matches.

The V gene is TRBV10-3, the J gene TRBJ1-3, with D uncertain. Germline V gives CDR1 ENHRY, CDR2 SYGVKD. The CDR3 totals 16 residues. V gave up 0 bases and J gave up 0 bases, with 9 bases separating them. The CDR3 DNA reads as TGTGCCATCAGTGAGTCCAATCCCAGCTCTGGAAACACCATATATTTT. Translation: CAISESNPSSGNTIYF.

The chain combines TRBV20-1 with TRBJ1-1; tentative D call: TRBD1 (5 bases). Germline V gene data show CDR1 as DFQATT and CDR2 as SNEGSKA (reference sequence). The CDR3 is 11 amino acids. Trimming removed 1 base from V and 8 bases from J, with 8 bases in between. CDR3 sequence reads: CSARGQNEAFF. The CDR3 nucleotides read TGCAGTGCTAGAGGACAGAACGAAGCTTTCTTT.

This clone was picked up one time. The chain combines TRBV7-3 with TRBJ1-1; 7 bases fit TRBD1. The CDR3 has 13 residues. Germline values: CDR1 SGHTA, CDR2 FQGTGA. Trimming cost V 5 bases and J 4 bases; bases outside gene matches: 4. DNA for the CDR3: TGTGCCAGCAGCCAGGACAGGATCACTGAAGCTTTCTTT. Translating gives CASSQDRITEAFF.

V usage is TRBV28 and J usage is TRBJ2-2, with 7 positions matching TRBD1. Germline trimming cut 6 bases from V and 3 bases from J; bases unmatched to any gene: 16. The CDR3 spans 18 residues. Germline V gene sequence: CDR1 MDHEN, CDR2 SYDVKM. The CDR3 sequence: CASSPGVTGRLDTGELFF. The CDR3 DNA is TGTGCCAGCAGCCCAGGGGTGACAGGGCGGTTGGACACCGGGGAGCTGTTTTTT.

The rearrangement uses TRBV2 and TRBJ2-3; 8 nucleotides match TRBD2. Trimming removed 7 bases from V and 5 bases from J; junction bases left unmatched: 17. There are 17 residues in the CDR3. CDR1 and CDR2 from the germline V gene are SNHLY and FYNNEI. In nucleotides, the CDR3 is TGTGCCAGCACCATCCCCCACCCGGGGGGGCCGAAAGATACGCAGTATTTT. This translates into CASTIPHPGGPKDTQYF.

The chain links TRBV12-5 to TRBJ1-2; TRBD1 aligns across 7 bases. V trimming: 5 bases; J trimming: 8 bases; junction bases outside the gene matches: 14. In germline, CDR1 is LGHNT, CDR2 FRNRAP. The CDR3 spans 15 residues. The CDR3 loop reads CASGVGRGDRRGYTF. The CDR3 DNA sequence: TGTGCTAGTGGTGTGGGCAGGGGGGACCGCCGGGGCTACACCTTC.

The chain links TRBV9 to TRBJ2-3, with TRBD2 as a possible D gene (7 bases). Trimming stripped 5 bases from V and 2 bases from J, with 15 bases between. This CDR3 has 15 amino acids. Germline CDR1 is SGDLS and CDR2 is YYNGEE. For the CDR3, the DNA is TGTGCCAGCAGTCCTCGGGGGGCCCTCACAGATACGCAGTATTTT. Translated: CASSPRGALTDTQYF.

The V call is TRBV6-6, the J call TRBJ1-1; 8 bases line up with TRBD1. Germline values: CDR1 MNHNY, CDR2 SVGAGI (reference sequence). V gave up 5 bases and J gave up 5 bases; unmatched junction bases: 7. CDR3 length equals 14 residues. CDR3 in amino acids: CASSTLQGATEAFF. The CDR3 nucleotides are TGTGCCAGCAGTACACTCCAGGGGGCGACTGAAGCTTTCTTT.

CDR3 in amino acids: CASSQGMNGLAYDTQYF. The CDR3, as DNA: TGCGCCAGCAGCCAAGGGATGAACGGACTAGCTTATGATACGCAGTATTTT. The chain couples TRBV4-1 to TRBJ2-3, with 8 nucleotides matching TRBD2. V was pared by 1 base and J by 6 bases, with 12 bases of the junction left unmatched. The CDR3 runs 17 residues. Germline V gene sequence: CDR1 MGHRA, CDR2 YSYEKL.